The 12 T cell receptor beta chains reported below all come from one sample, sequenced in a study of shared clonotypes between healthy human individuals. The naive CD8 fraction comprised CD45RO-negative cells positively selected for CCR7 and excluded terminally differentiated effector memory CD45RA+ cells. The assay was immunoSEQ multiplex PCR, and TCRdb's table has in-frame clones only and misses some. This sample carries around 2,000,000 clones, 85% to 95% of them seen once, and the ten largest clones take approximately 1.7%. Sample: naive CD8+ T cells from PBMCs. These receptors all come from a man in his late teens or twenties in good health. Some clones in this sample may be carry-over from other donors' samples.

The V gene is TRBV27, the J gene TRBJ1-2; 10 bases are a match to TRBD1. The CDR3 has 16 residues. With V trimmed by 5 bases and J by 8 bases, 14 bases remained unmatched. Germline CDR1 reads MNHEY; CDR2 reads SMNVEV (reference sequence). For the CDR3, the DNA is TGTGCCAGCAGTGCTCTACCGGGACAGGGGTGGGGCGGCTACACCTTC. This encodes CASSALPGQGWGGYTF.

The rearrangement uses TRBV6-1 and TRBJ1-2; a weak D match, TRBD1 (5 bases). Germline V gene lookup returns CDR1 MNHNS and CDR2 SASEGT. The CDR3 contains 11 residues. V was clipped by 4 bases and J by 11 bases, with 11 bases between them. CDR3: CASSALGRYTF. Written as DNA, the CDR3 is TGTGCCAGCAGTGCACTGGGACGGTACACCTTC.

V gene TRBV7-9 combines with J gene TRBJ2-6; D remains ambiguous. The germline CDR1 and CDR2 sequences are SEHNR and FQNEAQ (reference sequence). This CDR3 region has 14 residues. Trimming pared 5 bases from V and 2 bases from J, leaving 7 bases between. DNA of the CDR3: TGTGCCAGCAGCCCATCAGCTGGGGCCAACGTCCTGACTTTC. As protein: CASSPSAGANVLTF.

The table lists this clone with a count of one. The chain has TRBV6-5 and TRBJ2-3, with 7 bases identical to TRBD2. CDR1 is MNHEY, CDR2 SVGAGI, per germline. The ends lost 6 bases at V and 0 bases at J; junction bases unmatched: 3. The CDR3 contains 14 residues. The CDR3 DNA reads TGTGCCAGCAGCTCACTAGCGAGCACAGATACGCAGTATTTT. It codes for CASSSLASTDTQYF.

V usage is TRBV19 and J usage is TRBJ2-7; 7 bases are shared with TRBD2. CDR3 size: 12 residues. V lost 10 bases and J lost 1; bases outside the gene matches: 4. Germline V CDR1 and CDR2: LNHDA, SQIVND (reference sequence). Here the CDR3 reads CATGDYSYEQYF. DNA for the CDR3: TGTGCCACGGGGGACTATTCCTACGAGCAGTACTTC.

The V gene is TRBV29-1, the J gene TRBJ2-3; 10 nucleotides line up with TRBD2. The J segment lost 2 bases and the V segment lost 7 bases, leaving 6 bases of the junction unmatched. This CDR3 has 14 residues. From germline, CDR1 is SQVTM and CDR2 ANQGSEA. The CDR3 region has the DNA TGCAGCGCCAGCGGGAGGGCCTCCACAGATACGCAGTATTTT. Amino acids: CSASGRASTDTQYF.

Comment on this clone: In the same sample, other DNA sequences code for this CDR3. The rearrangement links TRBV27 to TRBJ2-3, with 7 bases matching TRBD1. The CDR3 sequence is 15 residues long. The J segment lost 3 bases and the V segment lost 1 base, leaving 4 bases of the junction unmatched. Looked up from germline, CDR1 is MNHEY and CDR2 is SMNVEV (reference sequence). The CDR3 is CASSLLTGPTDTQYF. The CDR3 DNA reads TGTGCCAGCAGTTTATTGACAGGGCCAACAGATACGCAGTATTTT.

The rearrangement links TRBV28 to TRBJ2-3; 9 bases match TRBD2. The CDR3 has 16 residues. The V segment lost 6 bases and the J segment 2 bases; nucleotides outside the gene matches: 9. Germline V lookup: CDR1 MDHEN, CDR2 SYDVKM. The CDR3 is CASSPNSGRNTDTQYF. The CDR3 DNA is TGTGCCAGCAGCCCCAACAGCGGGAGGAACACAGATACGCAGTATTTT. Using reference TRBV28 and TRBJ2-3 for the parts outside the CDR3, the full variable domain is DVKVTQSSRYLVKRTGEKVFLECVQDMDHENMFWYRQDPGLGLRLIYFSYDVKMKEKGDIPEGYSVSREKKERFSLILESASTNQTSMYLCASSPNSGRNTDTQYFGPGTRLTVL.

The chain couples TRBV6-5 to TRBJ1-5, with TRBD1 as a possible D gene (5 bases). This CDR3 region has 15 residues. V was shortened by 4 bases and J by 7 bases, with 17 bases between the two germline ends. Germline CDR1 and CDR2: MNHEY and SVGAGI. The CDR3 bases are TGTGCCAGCAGTTTGGGGGAAGGGGTCGGCCAGCCCCAGCATTTT. It encodes CASSLGEGVGQPQHF.

CDR3 DNA: TGTGCCAGCAGTGGGGCGTTCAGCTCCTACAATGAGCAGTTCTTC. It encodes CASSGAFSSYNEQFF. J is TRBJ2-1 and V is TRBV27, with D tentatively TRBD1 (5 bases). Trimming shortened V by 5 bases and J by 0 bases, and 11 bases separated the two germline ends. CDR1 MNHEY and CDR2 SMNVEV come from the germline V gene (reference sequence). The CDR3 has 15 amino acids.

The rearrangement links TRBV7-8 to TRBJ2-7; no definite D call. Germline-derived CDR1 and CDR2 are SGHVS and FQNEAQ. The CDR3 covers 12 residues. Trimming took off 2 bases at V and 5 bases at J, with 7 bases between the two ends. CDR3 sequence reads: CASSLSGNEQYF. The CDR3 DNA reads as TGTGCCAGCAGCTTAAGTGGAAACGAGCAGTACTTC.

The chain couples TRBV18 to TRBJ2-5; weak D call: TRBD1 (6 bases). The assigned J gene may be wrong: the sequence end matches TRBJ2-7 better. The CDR3 loop spans 15 amino acids. The germline CDR1 and CDR2 sequences are KGHSH and LQKENI. The CDR3 coding sequence is TGTGCCAGCTCTCCAGGGGATTCCGACTCCTACGAGCAGTACTTC. This encodes CASSPGDSDSYEQYF.